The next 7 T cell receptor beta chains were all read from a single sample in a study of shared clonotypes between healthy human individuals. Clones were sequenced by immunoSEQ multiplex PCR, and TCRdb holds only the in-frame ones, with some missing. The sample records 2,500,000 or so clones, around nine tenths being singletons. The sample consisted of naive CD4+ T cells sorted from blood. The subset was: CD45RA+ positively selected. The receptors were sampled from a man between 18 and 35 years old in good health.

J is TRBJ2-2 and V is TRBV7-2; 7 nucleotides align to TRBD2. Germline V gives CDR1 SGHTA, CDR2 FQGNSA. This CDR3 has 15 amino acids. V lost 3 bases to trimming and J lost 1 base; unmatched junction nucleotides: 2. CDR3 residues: CASSFGGRNTGELFF. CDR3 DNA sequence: TGTGCCAGCAGCTTTGGCGGGAGGAACACCGGGGAGCTGTTTTTT. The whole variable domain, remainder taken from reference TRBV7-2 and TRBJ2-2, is GAGVSQSPSNKVTEKGKDVELRCDPISGHTALYWYRQSLGQGLEFLIYFQGNSAPDKSGLPSDRFSAERTGGSVSTLTIQRTQQEDSAVYLCASSFGGRNTGELFFGEGSRLTVL.

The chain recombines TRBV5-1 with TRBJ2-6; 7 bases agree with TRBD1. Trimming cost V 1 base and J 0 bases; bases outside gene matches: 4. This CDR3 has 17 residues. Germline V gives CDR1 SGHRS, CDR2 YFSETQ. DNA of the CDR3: TGCGCCAGCAGCTTGCTACAGGGGAGCTCTGGGGCCAACGTCCTGACTTTC. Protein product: CASSLLQGSSGANVLTF.

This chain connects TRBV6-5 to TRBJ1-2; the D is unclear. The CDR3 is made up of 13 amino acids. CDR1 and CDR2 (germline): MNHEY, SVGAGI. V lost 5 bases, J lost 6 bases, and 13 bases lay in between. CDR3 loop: CASSEGRMNGYTF. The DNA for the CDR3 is TGTGCCAGCAGTGAAGGGAGAATGAATGGCTACACCTTC.

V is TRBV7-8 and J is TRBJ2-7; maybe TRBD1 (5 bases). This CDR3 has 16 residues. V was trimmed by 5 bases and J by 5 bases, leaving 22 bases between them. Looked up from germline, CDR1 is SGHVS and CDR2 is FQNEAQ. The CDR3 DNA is TGTGCCAGCAGCCCGCCCAGGTGGGGCCCCGCCGACGAGCAGTACTTC. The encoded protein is CASSPPRWGPADEQYF.

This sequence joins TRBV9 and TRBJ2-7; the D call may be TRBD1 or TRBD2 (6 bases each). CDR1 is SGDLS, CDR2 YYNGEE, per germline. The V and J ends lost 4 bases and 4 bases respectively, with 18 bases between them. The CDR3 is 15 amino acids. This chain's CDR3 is CASSPKGGGGYEQYF. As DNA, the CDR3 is TGTGCCAGCAGCCCCAAGGGGGGTGGGGGATACGAGCAGTACTTC.

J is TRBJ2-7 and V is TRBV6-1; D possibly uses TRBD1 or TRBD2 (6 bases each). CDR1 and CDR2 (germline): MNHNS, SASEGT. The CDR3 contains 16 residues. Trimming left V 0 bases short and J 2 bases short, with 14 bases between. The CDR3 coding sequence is TGTGCCAGCAGTGAAGCGCGGGGACATCTCGCCTACGAGCAGTACTTC. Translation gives CASSEARGHLAYEQYF.

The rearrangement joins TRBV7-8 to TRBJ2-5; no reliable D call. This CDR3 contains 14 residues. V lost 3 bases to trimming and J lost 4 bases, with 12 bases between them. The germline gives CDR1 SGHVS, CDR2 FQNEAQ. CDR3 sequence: CASSLGMMGETQYF. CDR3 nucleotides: TGTGCCAGCAGCTTGGGGATGATGGGAGAGACCCAGTACTTC. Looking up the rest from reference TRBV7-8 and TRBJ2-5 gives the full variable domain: GAGVSQSPRYKVAKRGQDVALRCDPISGHVSLFWYQQALGQGPEFLTYFQNEAQLDKSGLPSDRFFAERPEGSVSTLKIQRTQQEDSAVYLCASSLGMMGETQYFGPGTRLLVL.